By share, the clone carrying this T cell receptor (beta chain) ranks as medium-sized (0.01 to 0.1%). V gave up 4 bases and J gave up 7 bases, with 14 bases separating them. CDR1 is LNHDA, CDR2 SQIVND, per germline (reference sequence). The CDR3 has 14 amino acids. TCRdb reprocessed the reads with MiXCR, giving one entry per CDR3 protein. The top ten clones hold approximately 8.6% of a sample with several thousand distinct CDR3 sequences, 8% to 9.5% of them seen once. This rearrangement joins TRBV19 to TRBJ1-5, with D tentatively TRBD1 (6 bases). The TCR comes from a human donor with rheumatoid arthritis. The sequenced material came from CD4+ T cells from synovial fluid. The CDR3 reads CASSRDGGPQPQHF. CDR3 nucleotides: TGTGCCAGTAGTAGGGATGGGGGGCCCCAGCCCCAGCATTTT.